These T cell receptor beta chains were read from a single sample in a study of blood T cell repertoires in COVID-19. Clones were sequenced by immunoSEQ multiplex PCR, and TCRdb holds only the in-frame ones, with some missing. The table records over 150,000 clones, 60% to 85% of them present only once. The sample comprised peripheral blood. The receptors come from a man in his 70s with acute or convalescent COVID-19. The CDR3 runs from the conserved cysteine through the conserved F or W.

v_call: TRBV6-1; cdr3_aa: CASSDRTGNYEQYF
v_call: TRBV7-8; cdr3_aa: CASSPTETATGANVLTF
v_call: TRBV19; cdr3_aa: CASSIQGAGYGYTF
v_call: TRBV27; cdr3_aa: CASSPLGTSGGNTGELFF
v_call: TRBV24-1; cdr3_aa: CATSDSTGYTDTQYF
v_call: TRBV4-2; cdr3_aa: CASSPGTSGRGGANVLTF
v_call: TRBV7-2; cdr3_aa: CASSLVDRGVQETQYF
v_call: TRBV7-9; cdr3_aa: CASSSPPVATNEKLFF
v_call: TRBV2; cdr3_aa: CASSDEQYNSPLHF
v_call: TRBV10-1; cdr3_aa: CASSPGLSKETQYF
v_call: TRBV5-1; cdr3_aa: CASSIGTQNTEAFF
v_call: TRBV30; cdr3_aa: CAWRPPRGSASDNYGYTF
v_call: TRBV5-4; cdr3_aa: CASSGTGSRGYEQYF
v_call: TRBV6-1; cdr3_aa: CASSESDPGPLHF
v_call: TRBV10-2; cdr3_aa: CASRGQGNTEAFF
v_call: TRBV5-1; cdr3_aa: CASSLGITGVTGELFF
v_call: TRBV12-3/TRBV12-4; cdr3_aa: CASGQDNQPQHF
v_call: TRBV5-1; cdr3_aa: CASSLDTEAQYF
v_call: TRBV5-4; cdr3_aa: CASSLRLAGQETQYF
v_call: TRBV20-1; cdr3_aa: CSASIRETRGYTF
v_call: TRBV2; cdr3_aa: CASSEKRGRDRAFF
v_call: TRBV7-9; cdr3_aa: CASSPYGTNYEQYF
v_call: TRBV11-3; cdr3_aa: CASSARGGSSTDTQYF
v_call: TRBV5-1; cdr3_aa: CASSLGRGNEKLFF
v_call: TRBV3-1/TRBV3-2; cdr3_aa: CASSQEYRVLSPLHF
v_call: TRBV4-1; cdr3_aa: CASSQSSTDTQYF
v_call: TRBV28; cdr3_aa: CAIQGAYEQYF
v_call: TRBV6-2/TRBV6-3; cdr3_aa: CASSYPDEQFF
v_call: TRBV15; cdr3_aa: CATSRDLWTGGGETQYF
v_call: TRBV6-1; cdr3_aa: CASSERDRVENTIYF
v_call: TRBV5-1; cdr3_aa: CASSQAGTGKTYEQYF
v_call: TRBV28; cdr3_aa: CASWDRDYYGYTF
v_call: TRBV10-3; cdr3_aa: CAISPPERGGYEQYF
v_call: TRBV6-5; cdr3_aa: CASSYGGSAVETQYF
v_call: TRBV27; cdr3_aa: CASNLGLAGGPHTQYF
v_call: TRBV21-1; cdr3_aa: CPRGQTSPLHF
v_call: TRBV19; cdr3_aa: CATKEGVSGNTIYF
v_call: TRBV6-6; cdr3_aa: CATQRERGTDTQYF
v_call: TRBV18; cdr3_aa: CASSSYGGAPYEQYF
v_call: TRBV3-1/TRBV3-2; cdr3_aa: CASSQGGRAYNEQFF
v_call: TRBV13; cdr3_aa: CASSSHSGSAETQYF
v_call: TRBV7-6; cdr3_aa: CASSYSGAQYF
v_call: TRBV5-5; cdr3_aa: CASSLGQAGVFEQYF
v_call: TRBV25-1; cdr3_aa: CASSDLSNTAFF
v_call: TRBV13; cdr3_aa: CASSTTQRGGGTEKLFF
v_call: TRBV30; cdr3_aa: CAWSPHNTGMNTEAFF
v_call: TRBV7-8; cdr3_aa: CASSLALAGGRSTGELFF
v_call: TRBV7-8; cdr3_aa: CASSFAGTRYYEQYF
v_call: TRBV9; cdr3_aa: CASSVATGKNTEAFF
v_call: TRBV9; cdr3_aa: CASSPQASIYGYTF
v_call: TRBV14; cdr3_aa: CASSHPETEAYEQYF
v_call: TRBV19; cdr3_aa: CASSISGGTGGTYTF
v_call: TRBV5-1; cdr3_aa: CASAPPGGRETQYF
v_call: TRBV7-9; cdr3_aa: CASSSAGAGNQPQHF
v_call: TRBV9; cdr3_aa: CASSVRTSGTNEQFF
v_call: TRBV5-1; cdr3_aa: CASSSTGQPSSGANVLTF
v_call: TRBV10-3; cdr3_aa: CAISLLNDNYGYTF
v_call: TRBV7-2; cdr3_aa: CASSLEASRSYEQYF
v_call: TRBV6-5; cdr3_aa: CASRTGTGVIYGYTF